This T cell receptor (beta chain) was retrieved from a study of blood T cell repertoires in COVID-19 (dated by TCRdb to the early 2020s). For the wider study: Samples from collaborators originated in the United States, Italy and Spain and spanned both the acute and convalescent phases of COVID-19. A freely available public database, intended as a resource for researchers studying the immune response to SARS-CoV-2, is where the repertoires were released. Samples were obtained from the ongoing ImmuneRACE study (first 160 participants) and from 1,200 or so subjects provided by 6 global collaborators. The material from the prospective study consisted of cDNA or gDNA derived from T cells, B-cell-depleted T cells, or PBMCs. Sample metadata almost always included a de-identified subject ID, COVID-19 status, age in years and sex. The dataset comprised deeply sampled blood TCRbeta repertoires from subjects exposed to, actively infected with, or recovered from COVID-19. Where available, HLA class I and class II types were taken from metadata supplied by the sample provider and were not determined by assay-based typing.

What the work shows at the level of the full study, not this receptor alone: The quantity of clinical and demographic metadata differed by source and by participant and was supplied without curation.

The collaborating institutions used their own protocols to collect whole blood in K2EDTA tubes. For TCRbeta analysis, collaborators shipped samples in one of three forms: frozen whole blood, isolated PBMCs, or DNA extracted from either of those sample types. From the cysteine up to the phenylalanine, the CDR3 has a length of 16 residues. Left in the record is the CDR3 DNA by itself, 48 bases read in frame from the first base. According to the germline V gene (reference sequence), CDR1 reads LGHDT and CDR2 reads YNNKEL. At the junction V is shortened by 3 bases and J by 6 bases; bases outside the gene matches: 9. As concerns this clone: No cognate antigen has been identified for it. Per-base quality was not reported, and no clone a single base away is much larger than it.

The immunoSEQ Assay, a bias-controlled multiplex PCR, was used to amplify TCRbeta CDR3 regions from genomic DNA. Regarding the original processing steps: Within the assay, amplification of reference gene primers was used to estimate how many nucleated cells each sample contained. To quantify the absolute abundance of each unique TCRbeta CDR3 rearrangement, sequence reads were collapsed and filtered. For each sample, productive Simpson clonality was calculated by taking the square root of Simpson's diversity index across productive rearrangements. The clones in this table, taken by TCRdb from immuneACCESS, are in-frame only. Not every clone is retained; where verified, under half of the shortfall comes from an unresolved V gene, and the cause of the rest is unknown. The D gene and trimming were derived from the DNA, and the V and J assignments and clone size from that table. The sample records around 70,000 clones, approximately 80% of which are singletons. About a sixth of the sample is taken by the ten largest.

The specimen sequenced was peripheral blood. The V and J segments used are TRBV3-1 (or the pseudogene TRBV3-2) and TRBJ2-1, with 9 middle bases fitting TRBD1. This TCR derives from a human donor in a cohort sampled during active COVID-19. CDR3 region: CASSHPGQGIGNEQFF. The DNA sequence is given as TGTGCCAGCAGCCACCCGGGACAGGGAATAGGCAATGAGCAGTTCTTC.